The 27 T cell receptor beta chains reported below all come from one sample, sequenced in a study of T cell responses to AZD1222 COVID-19 vaccine. Generated by immunoSEQ multiplex PCR, the TCRdb table keeps only in-frame clones and is missing some. The data show 83,000 or so clones, roughly 90% seen once. The sequences come from peripheral blood, collected on day 0 of MenACWY control vaccination. The receptors shown here come from an adult in good health.

This sequence joins TRBV3-1 (or the pseudogene TRBV3-2) and TRBJ2-6, with a tentative D call TRBD2 (6 bases). Germline V gene sequence: CDR1 LGHDT, CDR2 YNNKEL (reference sequence). V dropped 3 bases and J dropped 4 bases, with 16 bases sitting between them. CDR3 length: 17 amino acids. The CDR3 loop is CASSHISGRTGANVLTF. The CDR3 DNA reads as TGTGCCAGCAGCCATATTAGCGGTAGGACAGGGGCCAACGTCCTGACTTTC.

This sequence joins TRBV7-9 and TRBJ1-4; TRBD1 might be the D (5 bases). The V end lost 5 bases, the J end lost 6 bases, and 16 bases lay between the germline ends. Germline V gene data show CDR1 as SEHNR and CDR2 as FQNEAQ (reference sequence). CDR3 length: 15 residues. The DNA of the CDR3 is TGTGCCAGCAGCCAACCCACAGGAGGCGATGAAAAACTGTTTTTT. This translates into CASSQPTGGDEKLFF.

The gene calls are TRBV28 and TRBJ1-4; D not certain. V was clipped by 10 bases and J by 4 bases, with 10 bases between them. Germline loops: CDR1 MDHEN, CDR2 SYDVKM. The CDR3 is 12 residues long. The CDR3, as DNA: TGTGCCACCAAAAACTTTAATGAAAAACTGTTTTTT. Residues: CATKNFNEKLFF.

The V and J genes are TRBV6-4 and TRBJ2-1; 7 bases line up with TRBD2. This CDR3 is built from 19 residues. In germline, CDR1 is MRHNA, CDR2 SNTAGT. V shed 5 bases and J 0 bases; nucleotides not matched to a gene: 16. Here the CDR3 reads CASSPASGLSLSSYNEQFF. The DNA for the CDR3 is TGTGCCAGCAGTCCGGCTAGCGGTCTTTCTTTAAGCTCCTACAATGAGCAGTTCTTC.

The chain combines TRBV29-1 with TRBJ2-7; 11 nucleotides match TRBD2. The ends lost 7 bases at V and 0 bases at J; junction bases unmatched: 8. The CDR3 has 15 amino acids. Per the germline V gene, CDR1 is SQVTM and CDR2 is ANQGSEA. Here the CDR3 reads CSATGLAETSYEQYF. In DNA form, the CDR3 reads TGCAGCGCCACGGGACTAGCGGAGACCTCCTACGAGCAGTACTTC.

The chain recombines TRBV5-4 with TRBJ2-3; 11 nucleotides align to TRBD1. The CDR3 has 16 residues. Germline values: CDR1 SGHNT, CDR2 YYREEE (reference sequence). The V and J ends lost 2 bases and 1 base, in that order; junction bases with no gene match: 3. The CDR3 spells CASSFGTGGGTDTQYF. The CDR3 DNA reads as TGTGCCAGCAGCTTTGGGACAGGGGGGGGCACAGATACGCAGTATTTT.

The chain carries TRBV7-3 and TRBJ2-1, with no clear D. Germline V gene sequence: CDR1 SGHTA, CDR2 FQGTGA. There are 15 residues in the CDR3. V dropped 2 bases and J dropped 5 bases, with 13 bases sitting between them. Here the CDR3 reads CASSLERGPHNEQFF. CDR3 bases: TGTGCCAGCAGCTTAGAGAGAGGACCTCACAATGAGCAGTTCTTC.

This clone has just one count. The chain carries TRBV7-2 and TRBJ2-1; D perhaps matches TRBD1 (7 bases). Trimming pared 5 bases from V and 4 bases from J, leaving 15 bases between. Germline CDR1 reads SGHTA; CDR2 reads FQGNSA. This CDR3 comprises 15 residues. The CDR3 is CASSPGAGGYNEQFF. In DNA form, the CDR3 reads TGTGCCAGCAGCCCCGGGGCAGGGGGGTACAATGAGCAGTTCTTC.

The chain carries TRBV24-1 and TRBJ2-1; 11 nucleotides align to TRBD2. With V trimmed by 1 base and J by 6 bases, 7 bases remained unmatched. The germline V gene has CDR1 KGHDR and CDR2 SFDVKD. This CDR3 has 17 amino acids. The CDR3 sequence is CATSDFLSGRDRNEQFF. In DNA form, the CDR3 reads TGTGCCACCAGTGATTTCCTTAGCGGGAGGGATCGCAATGAGCAGTTCTTC.

This sequence joins TRBV7-2 and TRBJ1-6, with 8 bases lining up with TRBD1. J gave up 9 bases and V 2 bases, and 9 bases lay outside the gene matches. From germline, CDR1 is SGHTA and CDR2 FQGNSA. The CDR3 sequence is 16 residues long. CDR3 amino acids: CASSLLGQGAGSPLHF. CDR3 nucleotides: TGTGCCAGCAGCTTATTAGGGCAGGGGGCAGGTTCACCCCTCCACTTT.

The V and J genes are TRBV2 and TRBJ2-1; D gene ambiguous. This CDR3 comprises 13 residues. Germline assignment: CDR1 SNHLY and CDR2 FYNNEI. V was trimmed by 8 bases and J by 4 bases, leaving 12 bases between them. CDR3 region: CASRFGDYNEQFF. Written as DNA, the CDR3 is TGTGCCAGCCGTTTTGGTGATTACAATGAGCAGTTCTTC.

This chain joins TRBV18 and TRBJ1-4; D not certain. Looked up from germline, CDR1 is KGHSH and CDR2 is LQKENI. The CDR3 sequence is 15 residues long. Deletions cut 2 bases from V and 5 bases from J, with 12 bases between. The CDR3 region is CASSPVRHINEKLFF. The CDR3, as DNA: TGTGCCAGCTCACCAGTTCGACACATAAATGAAAAACTGTTTTTT.

The rearrangement joins TRBV18 to TRBJ2-5, with 7 nucleotides matching TRBD1. This CDR3 is built from 13 residues. V was pared by 5 bases and J by 1 base, with 1 base of the junction left unmatched. Germline V lookup: CDR1 KGHSH, CDR2 LQKENI. In nucleotides, the CDR3 is TGTGCCAGCTCAAGGGACAGCCAAGAGACCCAGTACTTC. This encodes CASSRDSQETQYF.

The V and J genes are TRBV19 and TRBJ1-2; the match to TRBD1 covers 7 bases. This CDR3 contains 14 residues. CDR1 and CDR2 (germline): LNHDA, SQIVND (reference sequence). V gave up 7 bases and J gave up 7 bases; unmatched junction bases: 12. The DNA of the CDR3 is TGTGCCAGTAACGGGGACAGAGGTTTCGTTGGCTACACCTTC. Protein sequence: CASNGDRGFVGYTF.

This clone was seen a few times. This chain connects TRBV28 to TRBJ2-1; 8 positions match TRBD2. The CDR3 consists of 16 residues. J gave up 3 bases and V 2 bases, and 6 bases lay outside the gene matches. Germline values: CDR1 MDHEN, CDR2 SYDVKM. CDR3 bases: TGTGCCAGCAGTTTAAGGGCGGGAGGAATCTACAATGAGCAGTTCTTC. Translation gives CASSLRAGGIYNEQFF.

The chain has TRBV3-1 (or the pseudogene TRBV3-2) and TRBJ2-7; D is undetermined. Germline CDR1 reads LGHDT; CDR2 reads YNNKEL (reference sequence). CDR3 size: 12 residues. The V end lost 0 bases, the J end lost 6 bases, and 6 bases lay between the germline ends. The CDR3 protein is CASSQDLAEQYF. In DNA form, the CDR3 reads TGTGCCAGCAGCCAAGATTTGGCCGAGCAGTACTTC.

This chain uses TRBV6-5 with TRBJ1-3; D is unresolved. Trimming pared 0 bases from V and 3 bases from J, leaving 9 bases between. Per the germline V gene, CDR1 is MNHEY and CDR2 is SVGAGI. CDR3 length: 15 amino acids. CDR3: CASSYSSRVGNTIYF. The CDR3, as DNA: TGTGCCAGCAGTTACTCGAGTAGGGTTGGAAACACCATATATTTT.

The chain combines TRBV19 with TRBJ2-7, with 7 bases aligning to TRBD1. Per germline, CDR1 LNHDA and CDR2 SQIVND (reference sequence). The V gene end was trimmed by 5 bases and the J gene end by 0 bases; junction bases not matched to a gene: 7. This CDR3 is built from 15 residues. CDR3 region: CASSSGTDFSYEQYF. The CDR3 DNA reads TGTGCCAGTAGTTCCGGGACAGATTTCTCCTACGAGCAGTACTTC.

The rearrangement uses TRBV5-4 and TRBJ2-5; 10 nucleotides line up with TRBD1. CDR1 is SGHNT, CDR2 YYREEE, per germline (reference sequence). CDR3 size: 15 residues. V gave up 4 bases and J gave up 3 bases; unmatched junction bases: 6. DNA for the CDR3: TGTGCCAGCAGCAGGACCGGGACAGGGGAAGAGACCCAGTACTTC. Translation gives CASSRTGTGEETQYF. Full variable domain (rest looked up from reference TRBV5-4 and TRBJ2-5): ETGVTQSPTHLIKTRGQQVTLRCSSQSGHNTVSWYQQALGQGPQFIFQYYREEENGRGNFPPRFSGLQFPNYSSELNVNALELDDSALYLCASSRTGTGEETQYFGPGTRLLVL.

The chain carries TRBV11-2 and TRBJ2-1; tentative D call: TRBD2 (5 bases). The germline V and J ends were trimmed by 5 bases and 0 bases, with 14 bases remaining between them. The CDR3 consists of 16 residues. The germline CDR1 and CDR2 sequences are SGHAT and FQNNGV. CDR3 amino acids: CASSTEPRDSYNEQFF. DNA for the CDR3: TGTGCCAGCAGCACTGAACCTCGGGACTCCTACAATGAGCAGTTCTTC.

V usage is TRBV18 and J usage is TRBJ2-2; D gene unclear. Germline-derived CDR1 and CDR2 are KGHSH and LQKENI. The ends were cut back, 2 bases at V and 1 base at J, with 5 bases in the middle. The CDR3 runs 14 residues. The CDR3 is CASSPNENTGELFF. In DNA form, the CDR3 reads TGTGCCAGCTCACCAAATGAGAACACCGGGGAGCTGTTTTTT.

A note on this clone: Mismatch with germline at one junction end may stem from a read error. This sequence joins TRBV6-2 or TRBV6-3 and TRBJ2-7; no firm D call. This CDR3 has 11 residues. In germline, CDR1 is MNHEY, CDR2 SVGEGT. The CDR3: CASTYHYEQYF. The CDR3 DNA is TGTGCCAGCACTTACCACTACGAGCAGTACTTC.

This chain uses TRBV27 with TRBJ2-1; D call uncertain. V gave up 2 bases and J gave up 0 bases, with 8 bases separating them. This CDR3 spans 15 amino acids. CDR1 and CDR2 (germline): MNHEY, SMNVEV (reference sequence). CDR3 sequence: CASSLRRSSYNEQFF. CDR3 nucleotides: TGTGCCAGCAGTTTACGCAGATCCTCCTACAATGAGCAGTTCTTC.

The V and J genes are TRBV3-1 (or the pseudogene TRBV3-2) and TRBJ2-3, with 9 bases identical to TRBD2. Germline V gives CDR1 LGHDT, CDR2 YNNKEL (reference sequence). Trimming at V came to 3 bases and at J to 5 bases, leaving 9 bases not matched to a gene. The CDR3 contains 16 residues. In DNA, the CDR3 is TGTGCCAGCAGCCAGGCTGCTAGCGGGGTTGTAGATACGCAGTATTTT. Residues: CASSQAASGVVDTQYF.

The chain couples TRBV5-8 to TRBJ2-7; D remains unclear. Germline values: CDR1 SGHTS, CDR2 YDEGEE. The CDR3 length is 13 residues. Trimming pared 4 bases from V and 0 bases from J, leaving 8 bases between. The CDR3 DNA follows: TGTGCCAGCAGCACTGGGGACTCCTACGAGCAGTACTTC. The encoded protein is CASSTGDSYEQYF.

V usage is TRBV19 and J usage is TRBJ2-2; the match to TRBD2 covers 7 bases. The CDR3 has 16 amino acids. Unmatched junction bases numbered 7, after V lost 6 bases and J lost 0 bases. CDR1 and CDR2 (germline): LNHDA, SQIVND (reference sequence). Written as DNA, the CDR3 is TGTGCCAGTAGATCGAATAGCGGGCCGAACACCGGGGAGCTGTTTTTT. This translates into CASRSNSGPNTGELFF.

This clone was recorded a few times. The chain employs TRBV5-1 and TRBJ2-7; TRBD1 is a possible D gene (5 bases). This CDR3 comprises 15 residues. Germline V gene data show CDR1 as SGHRS and CDR2 as YFSETQ. Trimming removed 1 base from V and 3 bases from J, with 14 bases in between. CDR3 sequence reads: CASSLMGPGNYEQYF. In nucleotides, the CDR3 is TGCGCCAGCAGCTTGATGGGGCCCGGAAACTACGAGCAGTACTTC.